The sequence of this T cell receptor (beta chain) was determined in a study of CD8+CD57+ T cells in acquired aplastic anemia. The wider study: An average of roughly 2.9 ug of DNA was obtained from sorted CD4+ and CD8+ cells.

Researchers used genomic DNA as the template to profile TCR beta VDJ and CDR3. Each CDR3 protein is one row after TCRdb ran MiXCR on the reads. The top ten clones hold approximately 42% of a sample with hundreds of thousands of distinct CDR3 sequences, less than 85% of them seen once. Study-level findings and limits: CD8+ Simpson's diversity in patients was not significantly different from that in controls.

Before being chosen for sequencing, patients had shown CD8+CD57+ cell expansion by flow cytometry. Per the germline V gene, CDR1 is SGHVS and CDR2 is FQNEAQ. This CDR3 is 14 amino acids long. Turning to this clonotype: Antigen unknown. One end of the junction does not line up with germline, which may come from a read error.

This receptor was taken from a human donor with aplastic anemia. The rearrangement uses TRBV7-8 and TRBJ1-4; perhaps TRBD1 as D (5 bases). The sample consisted of sorted CD4+, CD8+, or CD8+CD57+ T cells (not recorded which) from PBMCs. The CDR3, as DNA: TGTGCCAGCAGCTTAGAGAGAGGACATGATAAGCTGTATTTT. Encoded protein: CASSLERGHDKLYF.